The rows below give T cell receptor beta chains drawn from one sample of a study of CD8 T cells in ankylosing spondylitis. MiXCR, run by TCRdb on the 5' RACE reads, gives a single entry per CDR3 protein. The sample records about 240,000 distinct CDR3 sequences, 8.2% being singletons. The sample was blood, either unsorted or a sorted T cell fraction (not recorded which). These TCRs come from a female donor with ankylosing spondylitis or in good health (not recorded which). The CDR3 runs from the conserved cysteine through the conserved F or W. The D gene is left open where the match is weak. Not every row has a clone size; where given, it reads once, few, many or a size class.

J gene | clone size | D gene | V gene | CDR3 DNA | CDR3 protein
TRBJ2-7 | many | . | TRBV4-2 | TGTGCCAGCAGCCAAGAAGTCCAGGGGAGGACTCTCACCTACGAGCAGTACTTC | CASSQEVQGRTLTYEQYF
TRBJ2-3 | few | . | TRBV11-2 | TGTGCCAGCAGCCGAGAGGTGTTTGGGACAGATACGCAGTATTTT | CASSREVFGTDTQYF
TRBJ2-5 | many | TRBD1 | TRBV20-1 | TGCAGTGCTACAGGGGGCCGGGAGACCCAGTACTTC | CSATGGRETQYF
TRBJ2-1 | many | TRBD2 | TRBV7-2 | TGTGCCAGCAGCTACACGAGCGGGAGGGTAAAGAATGAGCAGTTCTTC | CASSYTSGRVKNEQFF
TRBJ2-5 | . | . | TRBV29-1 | TGCAGCGTTGCAAGAAAGGCGTCGGAGACCCAGTACTTC | CSVARKASETQYF
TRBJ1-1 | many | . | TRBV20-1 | TGCAGTGCTAGACACTCATTTCTCATGAACACTGAAGCTTTCTTT | CSARHSFLMNTEAFF
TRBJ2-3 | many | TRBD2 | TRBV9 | TGTGCCAGCAGCGTAGCTGAGGGACTAGATATTTCAGATACGCAGTATTTT | CASSVAEGLDISDTQYF
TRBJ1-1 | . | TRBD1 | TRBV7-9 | TGTGCCAGCAGCCCGACAGGGCCTCCTGAAGCTTTCTTT | CASSPTGPPEAFF
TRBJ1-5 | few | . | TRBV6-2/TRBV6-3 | TGTGCCAGCAGTCACGGACTCTCTAATCAGCCCCAGCATTTT | CASSHGLSNQPQHF
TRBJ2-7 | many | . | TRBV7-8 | TGTGCCAGCAGCCCCGAAGGGGGGGCTCGCGAGCAGTACTTC | CASSPEGGAREQYF
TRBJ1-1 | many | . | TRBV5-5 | TGTGCCAGCAGCCACTTGGGGAGAGAAGCTTTCTTT | CASSHLGREAFF
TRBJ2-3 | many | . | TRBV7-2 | TGTGCCAGCAGCTCTTCCGTATCAGATACGCAGTATTTT | CASSSSVSDTQYF
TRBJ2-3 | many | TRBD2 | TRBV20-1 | TGCAGTGCTAGAACAAGCGGGAGGGCAACAGATACGCAGTATTTT | CSARTSGRATDTQYF
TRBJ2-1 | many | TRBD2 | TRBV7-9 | TGTGCCAGCAGCTGGGGACTAGTTGGCGATGAGCAGTTCTTC | CASSWGLVGDEQFF
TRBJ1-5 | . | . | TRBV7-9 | TGTGCCAGCAGCCCCACCGAGAGCAATCAGCCCCAGCATTTT | CASSPTESNQPQHF
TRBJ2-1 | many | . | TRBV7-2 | TGTGCCAGCAGCCAAGAACTAGGCAGTTTCAATGAGCAGTTCTTC | CASSQELGSFNEQFF
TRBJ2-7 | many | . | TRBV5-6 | TGTGCCAGCAGCTCCTATGATGCGTGGGGGAACGAGGACGAGCAGTACTTC | CASSSYDAWGNEDEQYF
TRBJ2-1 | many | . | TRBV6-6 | TGTGCCATAGCCCTGATTTACAATGAGCAGTTCTTC | CAIALIYNEQFF
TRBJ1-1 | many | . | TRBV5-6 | TGTGCCAGCAGCTTGTGGGTAACTGAAGCTTTCTTT | CASSLWVTEAFF